The 26 T cell receptor beta chains reported below all come from one sample, sequenced in a study of CD8 T cells in ankylosing spondylitis. Study conclusions and caveats: A TCR beta motif made of several highly homologous variants seemed typical of ankylosing spondylitis blood.

TCRdb itself ran the 5' RACE reads through MiXCR, one entry per CDR3 protein. The table records about 390,000 distinct CDR3 sequences, around 22% of them present only once. Their antigen targets remain unknown. Material: blood, either unsorted or a sorted T cell fraction (not recorded which). The receptors derive from a male donor with ankylosing spondylitis.

A few counts support this clonotype. The V and J genes are TRBV11-1 and TRBJ1-3; the D gene is possibly TRBD1 (6 bases). V dropped 5 bases and J dropped 3 bases, with 29 bases sitting between them. The CDR3 is made up of 20 amino acids. From germline, CDR1 is SGHAT and CDR2 FQDESV (reference sequence). CDR3 residues: CASSPSYGQGRHVHGNTIYF. The CDR3 DNA sequence: TGTGCCAGCAGCCCCTCCTACGGGCAGGGGCGGCACGTTCATGGAAACACCATATATTTT.

The chain uses TRBV9 and TRBJ1-3; unclear D gene. Germline CDR1 SGDLS, CDR2 YYNGEE. Trimming removed 4 bases at V and 2 bases at J, with 10 bases between. The CDR3 has 14 residues. The CDR3 reads CASSPSRAGNTIYF. The CDR3 DNA sequence: TGTGCCAGCAGCCCGAGCCGCGCTGGAAACACCATATATTTT.

The chain couples TRBV25-1 to TRBJ2-1, with TRBD2 matching over 7 bases. The junction had 10 bases not matched to a gene; V was cut back by 1 base and J by 7 bases. From germline, CDR1 is MGHDK and CDR2 SYGVNS. CDR3 length: 16 residues. CDR3: CASSEFGGGPLNEQFF. Here the CDR3 DNA reads TGTGCCAGCAGTGAATTTGGGGGAGGGCCTTTAAATGAGCAGTTCTTC.

This clonotype was seen only a few times. The rearrangement links TRBV20-1 to TRBJ1-1; D not certain. There are 12 residues in the CDR3. Between the trimmed V and J ends, which lost 3 bases and 4 bases, there was a span of 9 bases. Per germline, CDR1 DFQATT and CDR2 SNEGSKA (reference sequence). The CDR3 protein is CSARDWFTEAFF. The CDR3, as DNA: TGCAGTGCTAGGGATTGGTTCACTGAAGCTTTCTTT.

The CDR3 reads CASSLARQGTETQYF. Written as DNA, the CDR3 is TGTGCCAGCAGCTTAGCTCGGCAGGGGACGGAGACCCAGTACTTC. The chain uses TRBV7-9 and TRBJ2-5; the D gene is possibly TRBD1 (6 bases). The CDR3 is 15 amino acids. Per the germline V gene, CDR1 is SEHNR and CDR2 is FQNEAQ (reference sequence). With 0 bases removed from V and 5 bases from J, the gap between germline ends came to 13 bases.

This clonotype came up a few times. The chain recombines TRBV18 with TRBJ2-2; the D call may be TRBD1 or TRBD2 (6 bases each). The CDR3 is 17 amino acids. The V and J ends lost 4 bases and 0 bases respectively, with 15 bases between them. Looked up from germline, CDR1 is KGHSH and CDR2 is LQKENI. The CDR3 DNA reads as TGTGCCAGCTCACTGGGGCGGGACACCTCGAACACCGGGGAGCTGTTTTTT. Encoded protein: CASSLGRDTSNTGELFF. The complete variable domain, with remaining parts taken from reference TRBV18 and TRBJ2-2, reads NAGVMQNPRHLVRRRGQEARLRCSPMKGHSHVYWYRQLPEEGLKFMVYLQKENIIDESGMPKERFSAEFPKEGPSILRIQQVVRGDSAAYFCASSLGRDTSNTGELFFGEGSRLTVL.

The table lists this clonotype with a few counts. The chain's CDR3 is CASSLIRGSPLHF. The CDR3 DNA sequence: TGTGCCAGCAGTTTAATCCGAGGGTCACCCCTCCACTTT. V is TRBV28 and J is TRBJ1-6; no clear D gene. The ends were cut back, 2 bases at V and 10 bases at J, with 9 bases in the middle. The CDR3 has 13 residues. CDR1 and CDR2 (germline): MDHEN, SYDVKM.

The count of this clonotype is one. V is TRBV28 and J is TRBJ2-5, with D tentatively TRBD1 (7 bases). Trimming removed 6 bases at V and 5 bases at J, with 13 bases between. The CDR3 loop spans 13 amino acids. Germline values: CDR1 MDHEN, CDR2 SYDVKM. Written as DNA, the CDR3 is TGTGCCAGCAGAGAGACAGGGAGGGAGACCCAGTACTTC. Translation: CASRETGRETQYF.

This clonotype was found many times. V and J are TRBV10-3 and TRBJ2-3; TRBD2 is a possible D gene (5 bases). The V end lost 5 bases, the J end lost 4 bases, and 7 bases lay between the germline ends. This CDR3 is built from 12 residues. The V gene's germline CDR1 is ENHRY and CDR2 SYGVKD. CDR3 amino acids: CAISRRSDTQYF. The CDR3 region has the DNA TGTGCCATCAGTAGGAGGTCAGATACGCAGTATTTT.

The CDR3 protein is CASSSLAGGRGRGDEQFF. CDR3 DNA: TGCGCCAGCAGCAGTCTAGCGGGAGGGCGAGGTAGGGGCGATGAGCAGTTCTTC. The chain combines TRBV10-1 with TRBJ2-1; TRBD2 matches at 12 bases. The V and J ends lost 6 bases and 8 bases, in that order; junction bases with no gene match: 17. The germline CDR1 and CDR2 sequences are WNHNN and SYGVQD (reference sequence). The CDR3 is 18 amino acids.

This clonotype was observed a handful of times. This sequence joins TRBV5-1 and TRBJ2-5, with D perhaps given as TRBD1 or TRBD2 (5 bases each). The CDR3 runs to 14 residues. Germline loops: CDR1 SGHRS, CDR2 YFSETQ. The germline V and J ends were trimmed by 0 bases and 5 bases, with 11 bases remaining between them. In DNA form, the CDR3 reads TGCGCCAGCAGCTTGGAGGGGAGTGGCGAGACCCAGTACTTC. It specifies CASSLEGSGETQYF.

The sample holds many counts of this clonotype. The gene calls are TRBV28 and TRBJ2-3; 9 nucleotides match TRBD2. In germline, CDR1 is MDHEN, CDR2 SYDVKM. V gave up 6 bases and J gave up 0 bases; unmatched junction bases: 7. This CDR3 is 16 amino acids long. CDR3 amino acids: CASSQSSGSSTDTQYF. CDR3 sequence (DNA): TGTGCCAGCAGCCAGAGTAGCGGGAGTAGCACAGATACGCAGTATTTT.

The rearrangement joins TRBV14 to TRBJ2-5; the match to TRBD2 covers 9 bases. CDR1 and CDR2 from the germline V gene are SGHDN and FVKESK. This CDR3 contains 15 residues. V lost 1 base to trimming and J lost 4 bases; unmatched junction nucleotides: 4. CDR3 amino acids: CASSQGLAGLETQYF. CDR3 DNA sequence: TGTGCCAGCAGCCAAGGGCTAGCGGGATTAGAGACCCAGTACTTC.

This chain joins TRBV20-1 and TRBJ2-3; TRBD2 matches at 8 bases. This CDR3 contains 15 residues. Germline V gives CDR1 DFQATT, CDR2 SNEGSKA (reference sequence). Unmatched junction bases numbered 12, after V lost 5 bases and J lost 5 bases. CDR3 residues: CSAPTLADTEDTQYF. Written as DNA, the CDR3 is TGCAGTGCTCCTACACTAGCGGACACTGAAGATACGCAGTATTTT.

The table lists this clonotype with a few counts. The V call is TRBV12-3 or TRBV12-4, the J call TRBJ1-2; D gene ambiguous. The germline V and J ends were trimmed by 5 bases and 3 bases, with 10 bases remaining between them. This CDR3 comprises 13 residues. CDR3 loop: CASSAKVDYGYTF. CDR3 coding DNA: TGTGCCAGCAGTGCCAAGGTGGACTATGGCTACACCTTC.

This clonotype was detected only a few times. CDR3 coding DNA: TGTGCCAGCAGCTTACAGGGCAGGGCGAACACTGAAGCTTTCTTT. Protein product: CASSLQGRANTEAFF. The chain is built from TRBV5-5 and TRBJ1-1, with a weak D call TRBD1 (6 bases). The CDR3 is 15 residues long. Germline CDR1 reads SGHKS; CDR2 reads YYEKEE (reference sequence). The V gene lost 2 bases and the J gene lost 1 base, with 12 bases spanning the gap.

V is TRBV5-1 and J is TRBJ2-5; D is unclear. The germline V gene encodes CDR1 SGHRS and CDR2 YFSETQ. This CDR3 region has 13 residues. The V gene lost 1 base and the J gene lost 4 bases, with 8 bases spanning the gap. The CDR3 protein is CASSLPRRETQYF. CDR3 nucleotide sequence: TGCGCCAGCAGCTTGCCGCGAAGAGAGACCCAGTACTTC.

In its sample, this clonotype was seen a few times. V gene TRBV12-3 or TRBV12-4 combines with J gene TRBJ2-5; 8 bases map to TRBD2. J lost 5 bases, V lost 7 bases, and 12 bases had no gene match. The CDR3 length is 15 residues. CDR3 nucleotides: TGTGCCAGCACCCGGGAGGGGCGCGGGATTGAGACCCAGTACTTC. Protein: CASTREGRGIETQYF.

This clonotype was counted between two and nine times. The chain combines TRBV5-1 with TRBJ2-2; a weak D match, TRBD1 (5 bases). The V end lost 2 bases, the J end lost 0 bases, and 11 bases lay between the germline ends. Germline assignment: CDR1 SGHRS and CDR2 YFSETQ. The CDR3 has 16 amino acids. The CDR3 is CASSFRQISNTGELFF. In DNA form, the CDR3 reads TGCGCCAGCAGCTTTCGACAGATATCGAACACCGGGGAGCTGTTTTTT.

CDR3: CSAGHTGVQETQYF. The CDR3 DNA reads as TGCAGTGCTGGACACACAGGGGTCCAAGAGACCCAGTACTTC. The genes are TRBV20-1 and TRBJ2-5; 7 positions agree with TRBD1. From germline, CDR1 is DFQATT and CDR2 SNEGSKA (reference sequence). The CDR3 runs 14 residues. Unmatched junction bases numbered 7, after V lost 5 bases and J lost 1 base.

This clonotype was picked up many times. CDR3: CASSRIQGGGVETQYF. The CDR3, as DNA: TGCGCCAGCAGCCGCATCCAGGGAGGGGGTGTGGAGACCCAGTACTTC. V is TRBV4-1 and J is TRBJ2-5; D possibly corresponds to TRBD2 (7 bases). There are 16 residues in the CDR3. Germline CDR1 MGHRA, CDR2 YSYEKL. Trimming pared 4 bases from V and 5 bases from J, leaving 20 bases between.

The gene calls are TRBV7-9 and TRBJ2-7; D is uncertain. Trimming shortened V by 6 bases and J by 3 bases, and 6 bases separated the two germline ends. Germline V gene data show CDR1 as SEHNR and CDR2 as FQNEAQ (reference sequence). This CDR3 has 11 residues. CDR3 sequence (DNA): TGTGCCAGCAGAAACCTCTACGAGCAGTACTTC. Protein product: CASRNLYEQYF.

CDR3 protein: CASSLLEGNQPQHF. The DNA of the CDR3 is TGTGCCAGCAGTTTACTAGAGGGCAATCAGCCCCAGCATTTT. The chain uses TRBV12-3 or TRBV12-4 and TRBJ1-5; the D is unclear. The CDR3 contains 14 residues. Trimming removed 2 bases at V and 2 bases at J, with 7 bases between.

This clonotype was seen ten or more times. V gene TRBV28 combines with J gene TRBJ2-2; tentatively, D is TRBD2 (5 bases). Trimming cost V 9 bases and J 2 bases, with 10 bases left between them. The CDR3 covers 13 residues. Per the germline V gene, CDR1 is MDHEN and CDR2 is SYDVKM. In DNA form, the CDR3 reads TGTGCCAGTAGGGAGCCCAACACCGGGGAGCTGTTTTTT. This encodes CASREPNTGELFF. Looking up the rest from reference TRBV28 and TRBJ2-2 gives the full variable domain: DVKVTQSSRYLVKRTGEKVFLECVQDMDHENMFWYRQDPGLGLRLIYFSYDVKMKEKGDIPEGYSVSREKKERFSLILESASTNQTSMYLCASREPNTGELFFGEGSRLTVL.

Ten or more counts support this clonotype. The chain recombines TRBV7-2 with TRBJ2-2, with 8 bases matching TRBD1. With V trimmed by 1 base and J by 5 bases, 3 bases remained unmatched. This CDR3 region has 15 residues. The V gene's germline CDR1 is SGHTA and CDR2 FQGNSA. The CDR3 DNA is TGTGCCAGCAGCTTAGTCAGGGGGCAAACCGGGGAGCTGTTTTTT. Protein: CASSLVRGQTGELFF.

This clonotype was recorded a few times. The DNA for the CDR3 is TGTGCCAGCTCACCTTCAGGGGTCACCGGGGAGCTGTTTTTT. It encodes CASSPSGVTGELFF. V usage is TRBV18 and J usage is TRBJ2-2; D is possibly TRBD1 (6 bases). Germline assignment: CDR1 KGHSH and CDR2 LQKENI. This CDR3 spans 14 amino acids. Trimming left V 3 bases short and J 4 bases short, with 9 bases between. Together with reference TRBV18 and TRBJ2-2, the CDR3 gives the full variable domain: NAGVMQNPRHLVRRRGQEARLRCSPMKGHSHVYWYRQLPEEGLKFMVYLQKENIIDESGMPKERFSAEFPKEGPSILRIQQVVRGDSAAYFCASSPSGVTGELFFGEGSRLTVL.